This entry features one T cell receptor (beta chain) sequence. There is no known antigen for this receptor. One base away there is no much larger clone; base qualities are not given. V is reduced by 8 bases and J by 7 bases, leaving a spacing of 24 bases between them. The germline V gene supplies CDR1 SGHTA and CDR2 FQGNSA. The CDR3 goes from the cysteine to the phenylalanine over 16 residues. The retained sequence is limited to the CDR3, 48 bases, with the frame set at the first base. The data stem from a study of cytomegalovirus exposure and HLA in healthy donors (dated by TCRdb to the late 2010s). In the study overall: A later analysis indicated that the roughly 130 validation repertoires were generated on the platform also employed for the approximately 700 repertoires of the first cohort. To predict cytomegalovirus infection status, the study brought together high-throughput TCR immunosequencing, statistical association of individual TCRs with disease status, and machine learning. Along with the approximately 650-subject first cohort, a separate validation cohort of 120 different subjects was used. The aim of the study was to test whether cataloging public T cell receptors could identify signatures of past pathogen exposure. Overall results and qualifications from the work: Most TCR sequences were observed very rarely across donors, whereas some public TCRs were present in many individuals. All 120 or so repertoires were used to score co-occurrence in the validation cohort in a later analysis, because that analysis had no HLA typing for the cohort. A total of about 150 TCR beta chains were listed by the study as associated with cytomegalovirus. The authors suggested that the approach could potentially be extended to other disease states and immunological phenotypes. A few of the identified cytomegalovirus-associated TCR beta chains were confirmed in vitro to be specific for cytomegalovirus antigens. In both the original and validation cohorts, the classifier was reported to diagnose cytomegalovirus status with high specificity and sensitivity. Of the cluster scores, about 94% were above 0 in a later analysis, which found that TCRs clustered in the first cohort also tended to co-occur in the 130 or so validation repertoires.

The library came from the immunoSEQ multiplex PCR assay. The source study handled its data this way. A statistical classification framework was developed to diagnose cytomegalovirus status using the catalog of TCR beta chain sequences. The source is immuneACCESS, and TCRdb retained only in-frame sequences with V and J called. Part of the clones is not carried over; for the studies checked, unresolved V genes explain less than half of this, and the remainder is unexplained. Clone size and V and J calls were adopted from that table, with D and trimming inferred from the DNA. Counted in this sample were some 170,000 clones; around four fifths of them appeared once. Of the sample, 2% to 2.5% falls within the top ten clones. The donors were included in the validation cohort of some 120 subjects, a group kept apart from the roughly 700-subject first cohort.

Specimen: PBMCs. The rearrangement combines TRBV7-2 with TRBJ2-1, and possibly TRBD2, on 7 matching bases. This sequence originates from a man in his thirties or forties in good health and CMV-seropositive. In nucleotide form, the sequence is TGTGCCAGCCGCTCCCGTGGGGGGGGCCCAGTGAATGAGCAGTTCTTC. Translated, it gives CASRSRGGGPVNEQFF.